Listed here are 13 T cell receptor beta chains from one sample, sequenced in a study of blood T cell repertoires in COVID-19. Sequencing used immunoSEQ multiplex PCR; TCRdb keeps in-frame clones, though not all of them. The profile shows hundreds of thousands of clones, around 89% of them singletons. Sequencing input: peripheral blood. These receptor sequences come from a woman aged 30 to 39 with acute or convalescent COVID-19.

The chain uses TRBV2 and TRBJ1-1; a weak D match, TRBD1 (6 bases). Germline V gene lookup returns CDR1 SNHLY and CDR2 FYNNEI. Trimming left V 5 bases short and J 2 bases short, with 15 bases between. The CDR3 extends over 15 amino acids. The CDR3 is CASSPLGGLNTEAFF. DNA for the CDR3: TGTGCCAGCAGTCCCTTGGGGGGGCTTAACACTGAAGCTTTCTTT.

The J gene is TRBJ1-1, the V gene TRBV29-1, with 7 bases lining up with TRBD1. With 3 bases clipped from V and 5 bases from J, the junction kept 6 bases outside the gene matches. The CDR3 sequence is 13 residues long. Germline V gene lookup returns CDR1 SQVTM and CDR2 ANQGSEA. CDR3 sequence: CSVENRGKTEAFF. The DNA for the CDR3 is TGCAGCGTTGAGAACAGGGGAAAAACTGAAGCTTTCTTT.

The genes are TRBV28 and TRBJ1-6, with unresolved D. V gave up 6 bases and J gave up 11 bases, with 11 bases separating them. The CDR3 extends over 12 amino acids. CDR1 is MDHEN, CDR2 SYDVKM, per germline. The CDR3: CASRKRGTPLHF. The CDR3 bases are TGTGCCAGCAGAAAACGAGGGACACCCCTCCACTTT.

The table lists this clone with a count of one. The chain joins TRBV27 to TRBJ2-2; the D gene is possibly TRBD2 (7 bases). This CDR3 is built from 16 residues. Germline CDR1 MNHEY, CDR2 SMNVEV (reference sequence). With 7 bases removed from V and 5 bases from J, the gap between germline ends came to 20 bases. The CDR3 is CASTRGGGRGTGELFF. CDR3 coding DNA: TGTGCCAGCACCAGAGGGGGGGGGCGAGGGACCGGGGAGCTGTTTTTT.

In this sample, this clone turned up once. The CDR3 protein is CASSSQGTRNTEAFF. CDR3 DNA: TGTGCCAGCAGCTCACAGGGTACCAGGAACACTGAAGCTTTCTTT. The V and J genes are TRBV5-6 and TRBJ1-1; weak D call: TRBD1 (6 bases). The CDR3 loop spans 15 amino acids. Germline values: CDR1 SGHDT, CDR2 YYEEEE. Trimming pared 3 bases from V and 1 base from J, leaving 13 bases between.

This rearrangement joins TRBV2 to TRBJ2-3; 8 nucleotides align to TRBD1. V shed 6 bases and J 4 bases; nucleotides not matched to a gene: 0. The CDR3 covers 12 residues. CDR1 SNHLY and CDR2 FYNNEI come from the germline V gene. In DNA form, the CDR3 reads TGTGCCAGCAGACAGGGGGCAGATACGCAGTATTTT. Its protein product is CASRQGADTQYF.

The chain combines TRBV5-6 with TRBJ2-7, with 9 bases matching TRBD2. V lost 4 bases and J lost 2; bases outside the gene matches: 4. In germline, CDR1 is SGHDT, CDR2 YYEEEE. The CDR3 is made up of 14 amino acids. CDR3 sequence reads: CASSRLAGTYEQYF. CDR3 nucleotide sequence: TGTGCCAGCAGCCGGCTAGCGGGGACCTACGAGCAGTACTTC. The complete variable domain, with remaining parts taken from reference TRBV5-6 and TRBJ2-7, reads DAGVTQSPTHLIKTRGQQVTLRCSPKSGHDTVSWYQQALGQGPQFIFQYYEEEERQRGNFPDRFSGHQFPNYSSELNVNALLLGDSALYLCASSRLAGTYEQYFGPGTRLTVT.

CDR3 in amino acids: CASSLDPGTSYEQYF. The CDR3 coding sequence is TGCGCCAGCAGCTTGGACCCCGGGACATCCTACGAGCAGTACTTC. The chain couples TRBV5-1 to TRBJ2-7; D possibly corresponds to TRBD1 (6 bases). The germline V gene has CDR1 SGHRS and CDR2 YFSETQ. With 0 bases removed from V and 1 base from J, the gap between germline ends came to 11 bases. There are 15 residues in the CDR3.

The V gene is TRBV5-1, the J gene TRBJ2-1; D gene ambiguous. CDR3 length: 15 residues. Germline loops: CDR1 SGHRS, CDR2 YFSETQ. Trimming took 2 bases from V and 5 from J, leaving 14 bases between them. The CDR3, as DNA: TGCGCCAGCAGCTTCAGCTCGGAAGCGAACAATGAGCAGTTCTTC. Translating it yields CASSFSSEANNEQFF.

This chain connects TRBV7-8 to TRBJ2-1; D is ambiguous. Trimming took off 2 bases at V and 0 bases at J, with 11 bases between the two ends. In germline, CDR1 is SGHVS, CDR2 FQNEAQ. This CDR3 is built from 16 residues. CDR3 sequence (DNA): TGTGCCAGCAGCTTACAAGCGCCTAGCTCCTACAATGAGCAGTTCTTC. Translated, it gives CASSLQAPSSYNEQFF.

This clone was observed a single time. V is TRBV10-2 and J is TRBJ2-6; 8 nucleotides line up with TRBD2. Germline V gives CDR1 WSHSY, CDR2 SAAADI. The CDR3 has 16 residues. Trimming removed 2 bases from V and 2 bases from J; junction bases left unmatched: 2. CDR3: CASSERGGTGANVLTF. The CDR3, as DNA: TGCGCCAGCAGTGAGCGGGGGGGGACTGGGGCCAACGTCCTGACTTTC.

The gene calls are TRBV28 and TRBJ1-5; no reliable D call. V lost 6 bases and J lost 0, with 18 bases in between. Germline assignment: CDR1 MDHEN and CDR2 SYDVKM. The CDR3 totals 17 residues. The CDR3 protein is CASSSSRPGYSNQPQHF. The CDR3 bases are TGTGCCAGCAGCTCCTCTCGACCGGGATATAGCAATCAGCCCCAGCATTTT.

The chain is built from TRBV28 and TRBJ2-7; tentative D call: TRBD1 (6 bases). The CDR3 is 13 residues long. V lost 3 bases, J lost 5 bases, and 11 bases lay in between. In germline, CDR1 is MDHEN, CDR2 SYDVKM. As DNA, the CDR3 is TGTGCCAGCAGTTTCCGGAACAGGGACGAGCAGTACTTC. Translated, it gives CASSFRNRDEQYF.